The present TCR beta chain was sequenced within a study of CD8 T cells in Susac syndrome. Study-level information: Patients with Susac syndrome were therapy-naive, treated with corticosteroids, or treated with intravenous immunoglobulin alone when blood was collected.

CD8+ and CD4+ T cells circulating in blood were sequenced for TCR beta. The CDR3 runs 13 residues. Germline assignment: CDR1 DFQATT and CDR2 SNEGSKA (reference sequence). The germline V and J ends were trimmed by 3 bases and 1 base, with 9 bases remaining between them. With random hexamers, 0.5 to 1 ug RNA was reverse transcribed. The authors amplified TCR beta CDR3 across 54 Vbeta and 13 Jbeta using immunoSEQ multiplex PCR. TCRdb independently ran MiXCR on the immunoSEQ multiplex PCR reads; one entry per CDR3 protein. The sample yields 160,000 or so distinct CDR3 sequences, under 95% seen once. Sequencing was done on a sample of CD4+ T cells from PBMCs. The TCR sequence derives from a human donor with Susac syndrome. This chain uses TRBV20-1 with TRBJ1-1; D unresolved. The CDR3 sequence: CSARGSGNTEAFF. The CDR3 region has the DNA TGCAGTGCTAGGGGGTCGGGGAACACTGAAGCTTTCTTT.